This T cell receptor (beta chain) emerged from a study of CD8 T cells in Susac syndrome. Reverse transcription used about 0.45 to 1 ug RNA and random hexamers. In TCRdb, the immunoSEQ multiplex PCR reads were re-called with MiXCR into one record per CDR3 protein. Seen here are 150,000 to 200,000 distinct CDR3 sequences, 93% observed once, and the top ten hold 0.1%. The V gene lost 6 bases and the J gene lost 2 bases, with 16 bases spanning the gap. CDR3 length: 14 amino acids. Germline V lookup: CDR1 DFQATT, CDR2 SNEGSKA (reference sequence). This receptor was obtained from a human donor in good health. Sequences were obtained from CD4+ T cells from PBMCs. The genes are TRBV20-1 and TRBJ1-2; TRBD1 is a possible D gene (5 bases). CDR3: CSARGERTNYGYTF. In DNA, the CDR3 is TGCAGTGCCCGAGGGGAGAGGACCAACTATGGCTACACCTTC.